One TCR beta chain is described in this entry. Per the germline V gene, CDR1 is MDHEN and CDR2 is SYDVKM. The CDR3 is 15 amino acids. Trimming took 7 bases from V and 7 from J, leaving 19 bases between them. Authors' analysis steps: Amplification from reference gene primers served as the basis for estimated nucleated cell counts. Generated by immunoSEQ multiplex PCR, the TCRdb table keeps only in-frame clones and is missing some. V and J calls and clone size are those listed in that table; D and trimming were worked out from the DNA. The data contain 150,000 to 200,000 clones, around 90% of them singletons. This sample was included in a study of blood T cell repertoires in COVID-19. Study-level background: The origin of the acute and convalescent COVID-19 samples was the United States, Italy and Spain. PBMCs, B-cell-depleted T cells, or T cells provided the cDNA or gDNA that made up the material.

The TCR comes from a man in his fifties or sixties with acute or convalescent COVID-19. The J gene is TRBJ1-4, the V gene TRBV28; tentatively, D is TRBD1 (6 bases). Material for sequencing was peripheral blood. CDR3 coding DNA: TGTGCCAGCACTACCCCGGGGCAGGGGAGTGAAAAACTGTTTTTT. It yields the protein CASTTPGQGSEKLFF.